This TCR beta chain was retrieved from a study of T-cell memory formation after mild COVID-19. TCRdb called the 5' RACE reads again in MiXCR, with one record for every CDR3 protein. Of approximately 60,000 distinct CDR3 sequences listed, 9.5% are singletons. Germline V lookup: CDR1 SGHTA, CDR2 FQGNSA. The germline V and J ends were trimmed by 1 base and 3 bases, with 13 bases remaining between them. The CDR3 consists of 16 residues. This clonotype was recorded many times. Sequencing input: PBMCs or a T cell subset sorted from them (not recorded which). V usage is TRBV7-2 and J usage is TRBJ1-3, with TRBD1 as a possible D gene (5 bases). The source is a man aged 18 to 30 who had mild COVID-19 (a few samples of this study predate the infection). Cell type and time point are not known. The CDR3 sequence: CASSLGGGALGNTIYF. The CDR3 DNA is TGTGCCAGCAGCTTAGGGGGGGGTGCCCTTGGAAACACCATATATTTT.